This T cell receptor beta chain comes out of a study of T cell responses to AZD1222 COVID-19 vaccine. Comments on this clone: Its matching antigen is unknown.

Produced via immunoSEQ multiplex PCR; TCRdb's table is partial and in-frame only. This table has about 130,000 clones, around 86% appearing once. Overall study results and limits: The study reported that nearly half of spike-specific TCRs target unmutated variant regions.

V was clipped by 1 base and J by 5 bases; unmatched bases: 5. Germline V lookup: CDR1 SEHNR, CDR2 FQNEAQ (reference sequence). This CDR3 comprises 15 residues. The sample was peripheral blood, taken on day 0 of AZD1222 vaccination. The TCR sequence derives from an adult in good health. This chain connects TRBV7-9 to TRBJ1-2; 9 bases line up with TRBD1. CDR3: CASSLGGQGPYGYTF. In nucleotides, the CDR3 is TGTGCCAGCAGCTTAGGAGGACAGGGGCCTTATGGCTACACCTTC. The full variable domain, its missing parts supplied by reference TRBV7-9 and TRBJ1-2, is DTGVSQNPRHKITKRGQNVTFRCDPISEHNRLYWYRQTLGQGPEFLTYFQNEAQLEKSRLLSDRFSAERPKGSFSTLEIQRTEQGDSAMYLCASSLGGQGPYGYTFGSGTRLTVV.